Each of the 29 T cell receptor beta chains below was sequenced from the same sample in a study of blood T cell repertoires in COVID-19. Method: immunoSEQ multiplex PCR; TCRdb's copy keeps in-frame clones and lacks some. The sample records fewer than 300,000 clones, about 87% being singletons. The sample was peripheral blood. The receptors originated from a man aged 55 to 69 who had recovered from COVID-19.

This clone was found a few times. A read error may account for a junction end that differs from germline. The chain combines TRBV5-1 with TRBJ1-1, with 7 bases identical to TRBD1. Germline CDR1 SGHRS, CDR2 YFSETQ. CDR3 length: 15 residues. The CDR3 sequence is CASTLTGMKNTEAFF. DNA for the CDR3: TGCGCCAGCACCTTGACAGGGATGAAAAACACTGAAGCTTTCTTT.

This chain links TRBV29-1 with TRBJ2-3; 8 bases map to TRBD1. Trimming at V came to 5 bases and at J to 8 bases, leaving 9 bases not matched to a gene. The CDR3 has 13 residues. Looked up from germline, CDR1 is SQVTM and CDR2 is ANQGSEA. The CDR3 DNA sequence: TGCAGCGTTCGGTCTACAGGGGGTACTACGCAGTATTTT. Translated, it gives CSVRSTGGTTQYF.

The chain has TRBV14 and TRBJ2-5, with 8 bases lining up with TRBD2. J was trimmed by 0 bases and V by 0 bases; bases with no gene match: 6. The CDR3 runs to 17 residues. Germline lookup yields CDR1 SGHDN and CDR2 FVKESK. The CDR3 spells CASSQDVGGGHQETQYF. CDR3 DNA: TGTGCCAGCAGCCAAGATGTGGGCGGGGGGCACCAAGAGACCCAGTACTTC. The whole variable domain, remainder taken from reference TRBV14 and TRBJ2-5, is EAGVTQFPSHSVIEKGQTVTLRCDPISGHDNLYWYRRVMGKEIKFLLHFVKESKQDESGMPNNRFLAERTGGTYSTLKVQPAELEDSGVYFCASSQDVGGGHQETQYFGPGTRLLVL.

This chain joins TRBV9 and TRBJ1-2; D might be TRBD1 (6 bases). This CDR3 has 13 amino acids. With 0 bases removed from V and 6 bases from J, the gap between germline ends came to 9 bases. Germline V CDR1 and CDR2: SGDLS, YYNGEE. The CDR3 nucleotides read TGTGCCAGCAGCGTAGAGGGGGTGCATGGCTACACCTTC. Protein sequence: CASSVEGVHGYTF.

The CDR3, as DNA: TGTGCCAGCAGCTCCTCCCAGCTAGTTAATGAAAAACTGTTTTTT. It translates to CASSSSQLVNEKLFF. The chain links TRBV7-8 to TRBJ1-4; D is unclear. CDR3 length: 15 amino acids. CDR1 and CDR2 (germline): SGHVS, FQNEAQ. V dropped 4 bases and J dropped 4 bases, with 13 bases sitting between them.

The genes are TRBV27 and TRBJ1-5; no definite D call. Per germline, CDR1 MNHEY and CDR2 SMNVEV (reference sequence). CDR3 length equals 14 residues. Trimming cost V 6 bases and J 2 bases, with 11 bases left between them. The CDR3 sequence is CASREPMGNQPQHF. The CDR3 DNA follows: TGTGCCAGCAGAGAGCCGATGGGCAATCAGCCCCAGCATTTT.

The rearrangement joins TRBV6-5 to TRBJ1-1, with 7 nucleotides matching TRBD1. The V gene's germline CDR1 is MNHEY and CDR2 SVGAGI. This CDR3 region has 15 residues. Trimming took 5 bases from V and 5 from J; bases not matched to a gene: 11. CDR3 region: CASSRGGLYRTEAFF. The DNA for the CDR3 is TGTGCCAGCAGTAGAGGGGGCTTATACCGTACTGAAGCTTTCTTT.

This rearrangement joins TRBV7-3 to TRBJ2-3; TRBD2 matches 10 bases. Germline assignment: CDR1 SGHTA and CDR2 FQGTGA. The CDR3 covers 17 residues. V shed 5 bases and J 0 bases; nucleotides not matched to a gene: 8. DNA for the CDR3: TGTGCCAGCAGCCCCAGCGGGGGGGCCATAAGCACAGATACGCAGTATTTT. As protein: CASSPSGGAISTDTQYF.

A single count supports this clone. The chain has TRBV6-2 or TRBV6-3 and TRBJ1-2; D is undetermined. With 0 bases removed from V and 7 bases from J, the gap between germline ends came to 6 bases. This CDR3 region has 12 residues. Germline V lookup: CDR1 MNHEY, CDR2 SVGEGT. CDR3: CASSYSGLGYTF. The CDR3 nucleotides read TGTGCCAGCAGTTACTCAGGACTTGGCTACACCTTC.

Regarding this clone: The junction and the germline gene differ at one end; a read error may be behind it. The V gene is TRBV7-7, the J gene TRBJ2-1, with 13 nucleotides matching TRBD2. Germline-derived CDR1 and CDR2 are SSHAT and FNYEAQ (reference sequence). This CDR3 is built from 16 residues. CDR3 bases: TGTGCTAGCAGCCCACTAGCGGGGGGGCCCCACAATGAGCAGTTCTTC. Translated: CASSPLAGGPHNEQFF.

Only a few counts were recorded for this clone. The rearrangement links TRBV5-1 to TRBJ1-2, with D possibly matching TRBD1 (5 bases). This CDR3 is built from 15 residues. Per the germline V gene, CDR1 is SGHRS and CDR2 is YFSETQ. The V end lost 0 bases, the J end lost 1 base, and 10 bases lay between the germline ends. CDR3 coding DNA: TGCGCCAGCAGCTTGGGGTTTCAGGGTAACTATGGCTACACCTTC. Protein product: CASSLGFQGNYGYTF.

The J gene is TRBJ1-1, the V gene TRBV19; 9 bases fit TRBD1. Looked up from germline, CDR1 is LNHDA and CDR2 is SQIVND (reference sequence). V was pared by 6 bases and J by 5 bases, with 4 bases of the junction left unmatched. The CDR3 totals 13 residues. CDR3 region: CASRQGAITEAFF. Written as DNA, the CDR3 is TGTGCCAGTAGACAGGGGGCAATAACTGAAGCTTTCTTT.

The count of this clone is one. This chain joins TRBV2 and TRBJ2-1; the D gene is possibly TRBD2 (5 bases). Germline CDR1 and CDR2: SNHLY and FYNNEI. This CDR3 comprises 15 residues. V was pared by 4 bases and J by 9 bases, with 19 bases between. CDR3: CASSVELSEAPEQFF. In DNA, the CDR3 is TGTGCCAGCAGTGTGGAACTTTCGGAGGCCCCTGAGCAGTTCTTC.

V gene TRBV20-1 combines with J gene TRBJ1-1; TRBD1 aligns across 7 bases. J was trimmed by 7 bases and V by 5 bases; bases with no gene match: 4. Germline-derived CDR1 and CDR2 are DFQATT and SNEGSKA (reference sequence). The CDR3 consists of 11 residues. The CDR3 nucleotides read TGCAGTGCTCCCGGGACAGTTGAAGCTTTCTTT. This gives the protein CSAPGTVEAFF.

This chain links TRBV29-1 with TRBJ2-1, with TRBD1 matching 7 bases. The CDR3 sequence is 17 residues long. V lost 7 bases, J lost 0 bases, and 15 bases stayed unmatched. CDR1 is SQVTM, CDR2 ANQGSEA, per germline. Here the CDR3 reads CSGLPGQISYSYNEQFF. CDR3 DNA sequence: TGCAGCGGGCTCCCGGGACAGATTAGTTACTCCTACAATGAGCAGTTCTTC.

The chain uses TRBV7-3 and TRBJ1-1, with TRBD1 as a possible D gene (5 bases). V was pared by 0 bases and J by 1 base, with 18 bases between. The CDR3 contains 18 residues. Germline values: CDR1 SGHTA, CDR2 FQGTGA. CDR3 region: CASSLTSGAGGKNTEAFF. CDR3 in DNA: TGTGCCAGCAGCTTAACGAGCGGGGCTGGAGGGAAGAACACTGAAGCTTTCTTT.

The J gene is TRBJ1-6, the V gene TRBV2; D remains unclear. Between the trimmed V and J ends, which lost 5 bases and 13 bases, there was a span of 15 bases. CDR1 SNHLY and CDR2 FYNNEI come from the germline V gene. The CDR3 totals 13 residues. DNA for the CDR3: TGTGCCAGCAGTCCCGGGCCAGGAGGGCCCCTCCACTTT. Its translation is CASSPGPGGPLHF.

Concerning this clone itself: Sequence at one end of the junction differs from germline and may be a read error. The chain couples TRBV15 to TRBJ2-7, with 7 bases lining up with TRBD1. The CDR3 contains 14 residues. In germline, CDR1 is LNHNV, CDR2 YYDKDF (reference sequence). The CDR3 DNA is TGTGCCACCAGCAGGGGCGGTTTGGGGACAGTGGCGAGTTTC. This codes for CATSRGGLGTVASF.

Only one count was recorded for this clone. The rearrangement joins TRBV7-2 to TRBJ2-5, with 10 bases lining up with TRBD1. The germline V gene encodes CDR1 SGHTA and CDR2 FQGNSA. V was pared by 5 bases and J by 5 bases, with 8 bases of the junction left unmatched. The CDR3 sequence is 15 residues long. CDR3 loop: CASSTRQGAEETQYF. The DNA for the CDR3 is TGTGCCAGCAGCACCCGACAGGGGGCCGAGGAGACCCAGTACTTC.

This chain links TRBV7-9 with TRBJ1-5; the D is unclear. This CDR3 has 14 amino acids. CDR1 SEHNR and CDR2 FQNEAQ come from the germline V gene (reference sequence). V was cut by 5 bases and J by 3 bases, with 11 bases left in between. The CDR3 loop reads CASSPTEPNQPQHF. The DNA for the CDR3 is TGTGCCAGCAGCCCCACAGAGCCCAATCAGCCCCAGCATTTT.

The chain couples TRBV4-2 to TRBJ2-1; 9 bases are a match to TRBD2. J gave up 6 bases and V 5 bases, and 5 bases lay outside the gene matches. This CDR3 comprises 14 residues. Per germline, CDR1 LGHNA and CDR2 YNFKEQ. In DNA form, the CDR3 reads TGTGCCAGCAGCGTGGATAGCGGGGGCAATGAGCAGTTCTTC. Translated: CASSVDSGGNEQFF.

This clone has only a few counts. The chain has TRBV6-9 and TRBJ2-7, with 7 bases matching TRBD1. The V segment lost 3 bases and the J segment 3 bases; nucleotides outside the gene matches: 5. In germline, CDR1 is MNHGY, CDR2 SVAAGI. This CDR3 is built from 14 residues. In nucleotides, the CDR3 is TGTGCCAGCAGTTACCCGACAGGGAGCTACGAGCAGTACTTC. This codes for CASSYPTGSYEQYF.

The chain has TRBV27 and TRBJ2-3, with a possible D match to TRBD2 (5 bases). The CDR3 has 14 residues. CDR1 MNHEY and CDR2 SMNVEV come from the germline V gene (reference sequence). Trimming removed 3 bases from V and 1 base from J, with 8 bases in between. The CDR3 region is CASSFGVRTDTQYF. In DNA, the CDR3 is TGTGCCAGCAGTTTCGGGGTGCGCACAGATACGCAGTATTTT.

V is TRBV6-5 and J is TRBJ2-7; 7 nucleotides align to TRBD1. Germline CDR1 and CDR2: MNHEY and SVGAGI. The CDR3 length is 15 residues. The ends lost 2 bases at V and 6 bases at J; junction bases unmatched: 10. CDR3: CASSYRPDRVSEQYF. CDR3 coding DNA: TGTGCCAGCAGTTACCGCCCCGACAGGGTTAGCGAGCAGTACTTC.

The V call is TRBV5-1, the J call TRBJ2-1; tentative D call: TRBD1 (5 bases). This CDR3 is built from 16 residues. Deletions cut 4 bases from V and 4 bases from J, with 18 bases between. CDR1 and CDR2 from the germline V gene are SGHRS and YFSETQ. The CDR3 sequence: CASSHGQGSTYNEQFF. In DNA, the CDR3 is TGCGCCAGCAGCCACGGACAAGGAAGTACATACAATGAGCAGTTCTTC.

J is TRBJ2-1 and V is TRBV9, with 9 nucleotides matching TRBD2. With V trimmed by 3 bases and J by 5 bases, 6 bases remained unmatched. This CDR3 is built from 15 residues. Germline values: CDR1 SGDLS, CDR2 YYNGEE. As DNA, the CDR3 is TGTGCCAGCAGCGGGGGAGCGGGGGGCCACAATGAGCAGTTCTTC. Protein sequence: CASSGGAGGHNEQFF.

The chain links TRBV11-3 to TRBJ1-1; TRBD1 matches 8 bases. V dropped 4 bases and J dropped 1; count of bases not matched to a gene: 20. The CDR3 has 20 residues. Germline V lookup: CDR1 SGHNT, CDR2 YENEEA. CDR3 DNA sequence: TGTGCCAGCAGCTCTCGGATGGGGGGTCCGGGACAGGCCAGGAACACTGAAGCTTTCTTT. Encoded protein: CASSSRMGGPGQARNTEAFF.

The chain has TRBV5-4 and TRBJ1-4, with 8 nucleotides matching TRBD1. Germline V gives CDR1 SGHNT, CDR2 YYREEE (reference sequence). The CDR3 extends over 14 amino acids. V shed 4 bases and J 1 base; nucleotides not matched to a gene: 0. As DNA, the CDR3 is TGTGCCAGCAGCGGACAGGGAACTAATGAAAAACTGTTTTTT. Its protein is CASSGQGTNEKLFF.

V usage is TRBV21-1 and J usage is TRBJ1-6; the table's D call of TRBD1 was not tested on the DNA. TRBV21-1 is flagged as a pseudogene. This CDR3 is built from 22 residues. This CDR3 reads CASSKDNKGQGVYFYYNSPLHF. The CDR3 region has the DNA TGTGCCAGCAGCAAAGACAATAAGGGACAGGGGGTCTACTTTTACTATAATTCACCCCTCCACTTT.